This entry concerns a single T cell receptor (beta chain). The record originates from a study of cytomegalovirus exposure and HLA in healthy donors. Amplification used 60 Vbeta primers and 13 Jbeta primers. Profiling relied on immunoSEQ multiplex PCR, and the TCRdb table lists in-frame clones only, not all of them. Among approximately 170,000 clones listed, approximately 84% were seen once. Germline assignment: CDR1 LNHDA and CDR2 SQIVND (reference sequence). V gave up 0 bases and J gave up 5 bases, with 13 bases separating them. CDR3 size: 15 residues. Specimen: PBMCs. J is TRBJ1-2 and V is TRBV19; no clear D gene. The TCR originated in a middle-aged woman in good health and CMV-seropositive. The CDR3 nucleotides are TGTGCCAGTAGTATAGATCGAGGGATGGTTTATGGCTACACCTTC. Amino acid sequence: CASSIDRGMVYGYTF.